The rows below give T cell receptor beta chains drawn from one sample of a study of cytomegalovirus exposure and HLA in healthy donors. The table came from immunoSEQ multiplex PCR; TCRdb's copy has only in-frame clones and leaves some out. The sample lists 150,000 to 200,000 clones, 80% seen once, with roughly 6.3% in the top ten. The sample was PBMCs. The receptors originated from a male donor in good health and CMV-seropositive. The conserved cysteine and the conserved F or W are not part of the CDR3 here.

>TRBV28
ASSPPGVGGAEQY
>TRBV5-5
ASSGSRGRNTEAF
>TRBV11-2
ASSLTGRGTYEQY
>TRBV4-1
ASSQDGTGGYEQY
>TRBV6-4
ASSATSGDTDTQY
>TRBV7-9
ASGLAGAGVNEQF
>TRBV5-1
ASSLTGARDQPQH
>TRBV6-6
ASSYSNSLYNEQF
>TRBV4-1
ASSPGVKEKLF
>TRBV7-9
ASSLGTGGWYEQY
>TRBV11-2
ASSPRTVLSYEQY
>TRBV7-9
ASSPVAVYNEQF
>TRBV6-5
ASSYSSSGSPDTQY
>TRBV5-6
ASSRRLAGAPEQY
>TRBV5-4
ASSFWEGETQY
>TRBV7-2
ASSLATDRGSYEQY
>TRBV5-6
ASSFQTGLVHRTNYGYT
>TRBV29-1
SVDGRSYNEQF
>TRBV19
ASSRKGSSTNEKLF
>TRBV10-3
AISDGGASSSYNEQF
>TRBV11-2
ASSFGDRLLGAKNIQY
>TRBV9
ASSVAGTSTDTQY
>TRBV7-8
ASSLAGLRSRPDTQY
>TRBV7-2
ASSPNFDTQY
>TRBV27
ASNRLGLAGGRDEQF
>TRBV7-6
ASSSLGGANTDTQY